These 19 T cell receptor beta chains were all obtained from the same sample, sequenced in a study of shared clonotypes between healthy human individuals. Terminally differentiated effector memory CD45RA+ cells were excluded by CCR7 positive selection of CD45RO-negative cells. TCRdb's table, derived via immunoSEQ multiplex PCR, lists solely in-frame clones and lacks some. The data contain 700,000 to 950,000 clones, 95% to 97% of them singletons. Sequenced material: naive CD8+ T cells sorted from blood. All receptors derive from a man between 25 and 39 years old in good health.

The chain uses TRBV9 and TRBJ2-7; TRBD2 matches at 13 bases. The V gene end was trimmed by 2 bases and the J gene end by 6 bases; junction bases not matched to a gene: 5. The CDR3 is 15 amino acids. The germline V gene encodes CDR1 SGDLS and CDR2 YYNGEE. The DNA for the CDR3 is TGTGCCAGCAGCGTCACCGGGACTAGCGGGACCGAGCAGTACTTC. As protein: CASSVTGTSGTEQYF.

Note on this clone: The same CDR3 also results from other DNA sequences found in this sample. The rearrangement uses TRBV5-1 and TRBJ2-7; 8 positions match TRBD1. V lost 4 bases and J lost 3; bases outside the gene matches: 6. The germline V gene encodes CDR1 SGHRS and CDR2 YFSETQ. The CDR3 has 14 residues. CDR3 nucleotide sequence: TGCGCCAGCAGCCCGCGACAGGGGAGCTACGAGCAGTACTTC. This encodes CASSPRQGSYEQYF.

The rearrangement uses TRBV29-1 and TRBJ2-2; 10 nucleotides agree with TRBD2. J gave up 5 bases and V 3 bases, and 3 bases lay outside the gene matches. CDR3 size: 14 residues. CDR1 is SQVTM, CDR2 ANQGSEA, per germline. DNA of the CDR3: TGCAGCGTTGACCGGACTAGCGGTACCGGGGAGCTGTTTTTT. As protein: CSVDRTSGTGELFF.

The rearrangement uses TRBV5-1 and TRBJ2-7; the D gene is possibly TRBD1 (6 bases). Trimming took off 3 bases at V and 3 bases at J, with 10 bases between the two ends. The CDR3 covers 13 residues. Germline CDR1 and CDR2: SGHRS and YFSETQ. CDR3 amino acids: CASSSGARYEQYF. The CDR3 DNA follows: TGCGCCAGCAGCTCAGGGGCCCGCTACGAGCAGTACTTC.

The chain links TRBV7-7 to TRBJ2-3; TRBD2 is a possible D gene (6 bases). Germline assignment: CDR1 SSHAT and CDR2 FNYEAQ (reference sequence). The length of the CDR3 is 15 residues. V gave up 5 bases and J gave up 0 bases, with 12 bases separating them. CDR3 sequence reads: CASSVGGLSTDTQYF. The CDR3 region has the DNA TGTGCCAGCAGCGTCGGAGGGCTCAGCACAGATACGCAGTATTTT.

In regard to this clone: Additional DNA sequences in this sample encode the identical CDR3. The chain carries TRBV15 and TRBJ1-1; D unclear. The V gene lost 0 bases and the J gene lost 1 base, with 6 bases spanning the gap. The CDR3 loop spans 14 amino acids. Germline V gives CDR1 LNHNV, CDR2 YYDKDF (reference sequence). The CDR3 DNA follows: TGTGCCACCAGCAGAGATCGGAGGAACACTGAAGCTTTCTTT. It specifies CATSRDRRNTEAFF.

The rearrangement links TRBV5-1 to TRBJ2-2, with unresolved D. V lost 1 base and J 2 bases, leaving 0 bases between the germline ends. The CDR3 runs to 12 residues. The V gene's germline CDR1 is SGHRS and CDR2 YFSETQ. CDR3: CASSLNTGELFF. CDR3 nucleotides: TGCGCCAGCAGCTTGAACACCGGGGAGCTGTTTTTT.

This clone was found once. This rearrangement joins TRBV7-2 to TRBJ2-7; D unresolved. Germline CDR1 SGHTA, CDR2 FQGNSA. Trimming took 2 bases from V and 0 from J, leaving 11 bases between them. This CDR3 spans 15 amino acids. CDR3 in DNA: TGTGCCAGCAGCTTATTCGGCGGTGACTCCTACGAGCAGTACTTC. Translation gives CASSLFGGDSYEQYF.

The chain recombines TRBV27 with TRBJ1-1, with D hard to call. Trimming cost V 6 bases and J 1 base, with 9 bases left between them. This CDR3 region has 13 residues. Germline values: CDR1 MNHEY, CDR2 SMNVEV (reference sequence). The CDR3 sequence is CASRKRANTEAFF. The CDR3 nucleotides read TGTGCCAGCAGAAAGAGGGCGAACACTGAAGCTTTCTTT.

This chain connects TRBV7-2 to TRBJ2-1, with 9 bases aligning to TRBD1. The CDR3 runs to 15 residues. V was pared by 2 bases and J by 6 bases, with 5 bases of the junction left unmatched. Germline V lookup: CDR1 SGHTA, CDR2 FQGNSA. The CDR3 loop reads CASSLTQGAINEQFF. In DNA form, the CDR3 reads TGTGCCAGCAGCTTAACACAGGGGGCCATCAATGAGCAGTTCTTC.

The chain joins TRBV29-1 to TRBJ2-1; 11 bases fit TRBD2. CDR1 and CDR2 from the germline V gene are SQVTM and ANQGSEA. This CDR3 has 14 residues. The V and J ends lost 2 bases and 6 bases, in that order; junction bases with no gene match: 3. The chain's CDR3 is CSVESTSGSNEQFF. The CDR3 bases are TGCAGCGTTGAAAGTACTAGCGGGAGCAATGAGCAGTTCTTC.

The CDR3 nucleotides are TGTGCCAGCAGTGAATCGACAGGCCGCTACGAGCAGTACTTC. It translates to CASSESTGRYEQYF. The chain employs TRBV6-1 and TRBJ2-7; a weak D match, TRBD1 (6 bases). From germline, CDR1 is MNHNS and CDR2 SASEGT. Trimming cost V 2 bases and J 3 bases, with 11 bases left between them. The CDR3 is made up of 14 amino acids.

The chain carries TRBV4-1 and TRBJ2-7; 8 bases map to TRBD2. Germline loops: CDR1 MGHRA, CDR2 YSYEKL. V dropped 1 base and J dropped 3; count of bases not matched to a gene: 5. CDR3 length: 15 amino acids. The chain's CDR3 is CASSQVSSGSYEQYF. DNA for the CDR3: TGCGCCAGCAGCCAAGTTTCCAGCGGGAGCTACGAGCAGTACTTC.

This chain uses TRBV29-1 with TRBJ2-3; possible D gene TRBD2, 6 bases. Germline V gene sequence: CDR1 SQVTM, CDR2 ANQGSEA. CDR3 length equals 14 residues. V was trimmed by 4 bases and J by 6 bases, leaving 17 bases between them. The CDR3 nucleotides read TGCAGCGTTGTGGAGGAGGGACCTATGGATACGCAGTATTTT. This encodes CSVVEEGPMDTQYF.

In the case of this clone: This sample includes further DNA sequences coding for the same CDR3. V usage is TRBV4-3 and J usage is TRBJ1-2, with D uncertain. V was clipped by 0 bases and J by 1 base, with 3 bases between them. The CDR3 is 13 amino acids. Germline V gives CDR1 LGHNA, CDR2 YSLEER. CDR3 DNA sequence: TGCGCCAGCAGCCAAGAACGTAACTATGGCTACACCTTC. As protein: CASSQERNYGYTF.

The V call is TRBV7-9, the J call TRBJ2-7; weak D call: TRBD2 (5 bases). The V gene lost 0 bases and the J gene lost 5 bases, with 8 bases spanning the gap. Germline V gene sequence: CDR1 SEHNR, CDR2 FQNEAQ (reference sequence). The CDR3 spans 13 residues. The CDR3 region is CASSLALEDEQYF. CDR3 in DNA: TGTGCCAGCAGCTTAGCCCTGGAGGACGAGCAGTACTTC.

The rearrangement uses TRBV4-2 and TRBJ2-2; D gene unclear. CDR1 and CDR2 (germline): LGHNA, YNFKEQ. The CDR3 has 12 residues. The germline V and J ends were trimmed by 4 bases and 6 bases, with 6 bases remaining between them. CDR3 sequence (DNA): TGTGCCAGCAGCCCTGGGGCCGGGGAGCTGTTTTTT. Protein: CASSPGAGELFF.

CDR3 protein: CASRQASSYEQYF. The CDR3 DNA is TGTGCCAGCAGACAGGCGAGCTCCTACGAGCAGTACTTC. The chain has TRBV27 and TRBJ2-7, with D tentatively TRBD1 (5 bases). Germline V gene lookup returns CDR1 MNHEY and CDR2 SMNVEV (reference sequence). V was cut by 6 bases and J by 0 bases, with 9 bases left in between. The CDR3 is made up of 13 amino acids.

The chain is built from TRBV6-1 and TRBJ2-1; TRBD2 matches at 10 bases. The length of the CDR3 is 16 residues. Per the germline V gene, CDR1 is MNHNS and CDR2 is SASEGT. With V trimmed by 2 bases and J by 10 bases, 11 bases remained unmatched. The CDR3 DNA reads TGTGCCAGCAGTGAATTTCAGACTAGCGGGCTCGTGGAGCAGTTCTTC. Amino acid sequence: CASSEFQTSGLVEQFF.